The rows below give T cell receptor beta chains drawn from one sample of a study of CD8+ T cells in alopecia areata. Data came from immunoSEQ multiplex PCR; TCRdb stores just in-frame clones and leaves some out. The sample lists roughly 190,000 clones, roughly 60% occurring once. The sequences come from CD4+ T cells sorted from blood, collected at week 24, from a patient treated with tofacitinib. Receptor source: a human donor with alopecia areata. Both conserved end residues are part of each CDR3. D genes are given only for firm matches. Some rows have no size entry. The others give once, few or many, or a class for an expanded clone.

V	size	D	J	DNA	CDR3
TRBV6-5	few	TRBD1	TRBJ2-7	TGTGCCAGCAGCCCCAAGGACAGGCAGCAGTACTTC	CASSPKDRQQYF
TRBV18	NA	NA	TRBJ2-5	TGTGCCAGCTCCCAGACGGACATGAAGACCCAGTACTTC	CASSQTDMKTQYF
TRBV9	NA	TRBD2	TRBJ2-1	TGTGCCAGCAGCCTAGCGGGGGACTCCTACAATGAGCAGTTCTTC	CASSLAGDSYNEQFF
TRBV30	NA	TRBD1	TRBJ1-2	TGTGCCTGGGCCGACAGGGGACAGGGCTACACCTTC	CAWADRGQGYTF
TRBV15	NA	NA	TRBJ2-7	TGTGCCACCAGCAGAGGGGCAGGGACCCCGTACGAGCAGTACTTC	CATSRGAGTPYEQYF
TRBV7-2	many	TRBD1	TRBJ2-7	TGTGCCAGCAGCCGGGACAGCCTCTCCTACGAGCAGTACTTC	CASSRDSLSYEQYF
TRBV29-1	NA	NA	TRBJ1-1	TGCAGCGTTGGGCGAGGAGTGAACACTGAAGCTTTCTTT	CSVGRGVNTEAFF
TRBV18	NA	NA	TRBJ2-7	TGTGCCAGCTCACCAGTAGACGGGGACGGGAACGAGCAGTACTTC	CASSPVDGDGNEQYF
TRBV7-2	NA	NA	TRBJ2-2	TGTGCCAGCAGTTCTCCTCCTCGGCCCAAAACCGGGGAGCTGTTTTTT	CASSSPPRPKTGELFF
TRBV6-6	NA	TRBD1	TRBJ2-7	TGTGCCAGCAGGGACAGGATCTACGAGCAGTACTTC	CASRDRIYEQYF
TRBV6-1	NA	NA	TRBJ2-3	TGTGCCAGCAATGATGGGTATACGCAGTATTTT	CASNDGYTQYF
TRBV29-1	NA	NA	TRBJ2-5	TGCAGCGTTAAAGGACAGTACCAAGAGACCCAGTACTTC	CSVKGQYQETQYF
TRBV30	few	NA	TRBJ1-1	TGTGCCTGGAGTTTGGGGAGAATTGCTTTCTTT	CAWSLGRIAFF
TRBV30	NA	NA	TRBJ1-6	TGTGCCTGGACTAGGGACTTTACTTCACCCCTCCACTTT	CAWTRDFTSPLHF
TRBV9	NA	NA	TRBJ1-1	TGTGCCAGCAGCGTAGAGGCATCCATGAACACTGAAGCTTTCTTT	CASSVEASMNTEAFF
TRBV14	NA	NA	TRBJ1-1	TGTGCCAGCAGCCAAGTCCGGGGAGGCACTGAAGCTTTCTTT	CASSQVRGGTEAFF
TRBV25-1	NA	NA	TRBJ1-1	TGTGCCAGCAGTCCGTCAGGGTTCACTGAAGCTTTCTTT	CASSPSGFTEAFF
TRBV7-2	NA	TRBD1	TRBJ2-7	TGTGCCAGCAGCTTAGGGCAGGGGGCGGGCGAGCAGTACTTC	CASSLGQGAGEQYF
TRBV29-1	few	NA	TRBJ2-2	TGCAGCGGAGGACAGTTGACCGGGGAGCTGTTTTTT	CSGGQLTGELFF
TRBV30	NA	NA	TRBJ2-1	TGTGCCTGGGACTTGGGGGAGAAGTACAATGAGCAGTTCTTC	CAWDLGEKYNEQFF
TRBV4-3	few	NA	TRBJ1-1	TGCGCCAGCAGCCAAGAATTAGTGGTAGACACTGAAGCTTTCTTT	CASSQELVVDTEAFF
TRBV19	many	NA	TRBJ2-5	TGTGCCAGTTCTTGGGGGACCCAAGAGACCCAGTACTTC	CASSWGTQETQYF
TRBV30	NA	TRBD1	TRBJ1-2	TGTGCCTGGAGTCGGACAGGGAGTAACGGCTACACCTTC	CAWSRTGSNGYTF
TRBV2	NA	NA	TRBJ2-1	TGTGCCAGCAGTTTAGTCAGCTACAATGAGCAGTTCTTC	CASSLVSYNEQFF
TRBV6-5	few	NA	TRBJ1-2	TGTGCCAGCAGCCGCAGGGACCTTAACTATGGCTACACCTTC	CASSRRDLNYGYTF